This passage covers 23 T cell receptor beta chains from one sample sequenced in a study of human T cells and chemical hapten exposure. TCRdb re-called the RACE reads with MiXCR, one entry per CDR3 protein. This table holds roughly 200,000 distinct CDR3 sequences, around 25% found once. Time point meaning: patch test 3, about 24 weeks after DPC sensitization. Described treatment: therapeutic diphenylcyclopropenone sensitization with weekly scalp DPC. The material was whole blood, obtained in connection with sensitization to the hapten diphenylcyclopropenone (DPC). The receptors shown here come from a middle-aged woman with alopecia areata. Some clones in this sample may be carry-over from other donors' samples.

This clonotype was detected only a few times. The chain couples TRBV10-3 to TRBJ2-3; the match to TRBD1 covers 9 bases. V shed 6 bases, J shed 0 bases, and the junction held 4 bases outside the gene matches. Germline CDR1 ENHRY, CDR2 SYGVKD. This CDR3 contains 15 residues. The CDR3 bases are TGTGCCATCAGAACCGGGACAGGGAGCACAGATACGCAGTATTTT. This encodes CAIRTGTGSTDTQYF.

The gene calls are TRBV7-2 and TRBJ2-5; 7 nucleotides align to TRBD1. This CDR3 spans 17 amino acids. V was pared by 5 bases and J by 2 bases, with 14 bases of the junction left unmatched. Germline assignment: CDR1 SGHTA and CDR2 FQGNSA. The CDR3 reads CASSLSLWDSPQETQYF. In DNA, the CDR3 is TGTGCCAGCAGCCTCTCCTTGTGGGACAGCCCTCAAGAGACCCAGTACTTC.

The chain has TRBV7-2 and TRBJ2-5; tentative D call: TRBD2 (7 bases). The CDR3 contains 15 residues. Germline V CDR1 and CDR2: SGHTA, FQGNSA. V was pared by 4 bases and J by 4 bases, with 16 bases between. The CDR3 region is CASSSNGGGRETQYF. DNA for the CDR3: TGTGCCAGCAGCTCGAACGGCGGGGGCAGAGAGACCCAGTACTTC.

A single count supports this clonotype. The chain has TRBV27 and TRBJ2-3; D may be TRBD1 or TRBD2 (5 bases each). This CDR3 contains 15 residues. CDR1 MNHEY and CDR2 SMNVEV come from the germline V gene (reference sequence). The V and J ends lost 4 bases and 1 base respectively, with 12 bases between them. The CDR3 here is CASSSYGGGTDTQYF. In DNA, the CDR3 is TGTGCCAGCAGTTCGTATGGGGGTGGCACAGATACGCAGTATTTT.

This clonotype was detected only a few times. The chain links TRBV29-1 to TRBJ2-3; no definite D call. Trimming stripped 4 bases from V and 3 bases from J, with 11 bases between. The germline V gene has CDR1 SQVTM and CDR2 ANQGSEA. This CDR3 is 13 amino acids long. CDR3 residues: CSVGAVGTDTQYF. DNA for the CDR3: TGCAGCGTTGGGGCCGTGGGGACAGATACGCAGTATTTT.

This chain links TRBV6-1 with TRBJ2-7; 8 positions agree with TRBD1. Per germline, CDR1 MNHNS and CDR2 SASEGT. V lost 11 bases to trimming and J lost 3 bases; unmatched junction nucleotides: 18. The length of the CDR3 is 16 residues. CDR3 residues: CAGGRTLGQGVYEQYF. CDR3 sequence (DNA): TGTGCCGGCGGTAGGACGCTTGGACAGGGTGTCTACGAGCAGTACTTC.

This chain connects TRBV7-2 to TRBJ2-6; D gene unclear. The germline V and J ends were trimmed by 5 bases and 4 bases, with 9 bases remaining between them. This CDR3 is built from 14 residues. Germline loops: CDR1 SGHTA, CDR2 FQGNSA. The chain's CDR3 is CASSRQPGANVLTF. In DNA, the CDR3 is TGTGCCAGCAGCCGTCAACCGGGGGCCAACGTCCTGACTTTC.

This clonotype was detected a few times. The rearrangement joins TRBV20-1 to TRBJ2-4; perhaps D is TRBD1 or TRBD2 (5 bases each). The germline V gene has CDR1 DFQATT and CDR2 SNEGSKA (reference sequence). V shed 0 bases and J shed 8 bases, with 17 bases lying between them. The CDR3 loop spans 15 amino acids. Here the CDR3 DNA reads TGCAGTGCTAGAGATAATCGGGGCAGCACCCACATTCAGTACTTC. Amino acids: CSARDNRGSTHIQYF.

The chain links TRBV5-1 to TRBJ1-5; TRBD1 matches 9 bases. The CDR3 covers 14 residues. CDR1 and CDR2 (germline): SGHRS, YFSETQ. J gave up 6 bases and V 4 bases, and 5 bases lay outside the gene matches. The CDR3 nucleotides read TGCGCCAGCAGCCCGGACAGGGGAGGTCAGCCCCAGCATTTT. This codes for CASSPDRGGQPQHF.

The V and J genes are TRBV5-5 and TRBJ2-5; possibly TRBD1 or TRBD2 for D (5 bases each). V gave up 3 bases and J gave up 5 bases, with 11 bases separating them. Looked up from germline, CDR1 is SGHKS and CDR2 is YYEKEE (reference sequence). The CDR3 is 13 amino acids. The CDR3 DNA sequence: TGTGCCAGCAGCTGGGACCCGGAGGAGACCCAGTACTTC. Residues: CASSWDPEETQYF.

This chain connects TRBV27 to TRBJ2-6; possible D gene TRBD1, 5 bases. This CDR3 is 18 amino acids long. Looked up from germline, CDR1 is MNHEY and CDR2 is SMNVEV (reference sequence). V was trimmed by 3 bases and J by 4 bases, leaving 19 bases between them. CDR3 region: CASSLRDRPRRGANVLTF. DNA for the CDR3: TGTGCCAGCAGTTTGCGAGACAGACCACGAAGAGGGGCCAACGTCCTGACTTTC.

The CDR3 bases are TGTGCCACCAGTGCCCCCTTGATGGCTAGCGGGAGATTGGGTGAGCAGTTCTTC. It specifies CATSAPLMASGRLGEQFF. This chain joins TRBV24-1 and TRBJ2-1, with TRBD2 matching 10 bases. There are 18 residues in the CDR3. Germline CDR1 reads KGHDR; CDR2 reads SFDVKD. Trimming cost V 5 bases and J 9 bases; bases outside gene matches: 18.

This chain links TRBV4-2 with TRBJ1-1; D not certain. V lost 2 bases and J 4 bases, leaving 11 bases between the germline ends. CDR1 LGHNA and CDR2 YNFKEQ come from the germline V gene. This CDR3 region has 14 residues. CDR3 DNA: TGTGCCAGCAGCCAAAGAGATTCGGGCACTGAAGCTTTCTTT. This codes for CASSQRDSGTEAFF.

The CDR3 protein is CASSPGQSTGELFF. CDR3 DNA sequence: TGTGCCAGCAGTCCCGGACAGTCCACCGGGGAGCTGTTTTTT. The genes are TRBV12-3 or TRBV12-4 and TRBJ2-2; D perhaps matches TRBD1 (6 bases). CDR3 length: 14 residues. Trimming took 5 bases from V and 4 from J, leaving 11 bases between them.

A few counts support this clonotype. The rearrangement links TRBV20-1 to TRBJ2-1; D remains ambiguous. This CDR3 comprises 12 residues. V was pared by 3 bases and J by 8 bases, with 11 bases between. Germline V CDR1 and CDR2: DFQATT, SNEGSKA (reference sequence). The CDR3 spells CSASGDRDEQFF. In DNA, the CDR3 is TGCAGTGCTAGTGGGGATCGCGATGAGCAGTTCTTC.

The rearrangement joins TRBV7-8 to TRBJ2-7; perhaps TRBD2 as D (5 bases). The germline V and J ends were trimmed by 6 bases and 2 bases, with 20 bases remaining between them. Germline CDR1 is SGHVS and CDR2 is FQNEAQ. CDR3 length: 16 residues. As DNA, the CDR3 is TGTGCCAGCAGGGGCGGGTCGGGGAGCAAGGCCTACGAGCAGTACTTC. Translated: CASRGGSGSKAYEQYF. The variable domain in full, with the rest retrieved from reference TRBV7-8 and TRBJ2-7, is GAGVSQSPRYKVAKRGQDVALRCDPISGHVSLFWYQQALGQGPEFLTYFQNEAQLDKSGLPSDRFFAERPEGSVSTLKIQRTQQEDSAVYLCASRGGSGSKAYEQYFGPGTRLTVT.

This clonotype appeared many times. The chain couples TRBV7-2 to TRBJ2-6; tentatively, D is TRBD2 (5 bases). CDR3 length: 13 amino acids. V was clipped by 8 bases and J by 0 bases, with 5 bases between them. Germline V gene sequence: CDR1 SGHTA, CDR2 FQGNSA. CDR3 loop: CASRDSGANVLTF. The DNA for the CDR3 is TGTGCCAGCCGGGACTCTGGGGCCAACGTCCTGACTTTC.

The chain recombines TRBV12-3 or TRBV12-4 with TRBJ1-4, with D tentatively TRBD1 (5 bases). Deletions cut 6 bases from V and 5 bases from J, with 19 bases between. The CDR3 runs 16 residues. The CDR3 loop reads CASSSSTQGRNEKLFF. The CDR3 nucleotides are TGTGCCAGCAGCTCGTCGACTCAGGGACGGAATGAAAAACTGTTTTTT.

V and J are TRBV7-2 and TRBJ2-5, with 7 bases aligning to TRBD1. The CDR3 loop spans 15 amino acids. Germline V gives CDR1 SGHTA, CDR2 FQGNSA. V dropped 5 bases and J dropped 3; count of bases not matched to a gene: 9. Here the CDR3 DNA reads TGTGCCAGCAGCCCCAGACAGGGACCGAAAGAGACCCAGTACTTC. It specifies CASSPRQGPKETQYF.

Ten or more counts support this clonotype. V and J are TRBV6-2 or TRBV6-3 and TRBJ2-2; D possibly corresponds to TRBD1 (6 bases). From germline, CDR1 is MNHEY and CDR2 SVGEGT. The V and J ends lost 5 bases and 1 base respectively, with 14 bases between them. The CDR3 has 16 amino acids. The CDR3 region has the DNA TGTGCCAGCAGTACGAGGGGGTTTCGGAACACCGGGGAGCTGTTTTTT. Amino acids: CASSTRGFRNTGELFF.

This CDR3 reads CSAPGLNYEQYF. CDR3 coding DNA: TGCAGTGCTCCGGGACTGAACTACGAGCAGTACTTC. V usage is TRBV20-1 and J usage is TRBJ2-7; TRBD2 is a possible D gene (6 bases). The V and J ends lost 5 bases and 3 bases respectively, with 11 bases between them. This CDR3 is built from 12 residues. The germline gives CDR1 DFQATT, CDR2 SNEGSKA (reference sequence).

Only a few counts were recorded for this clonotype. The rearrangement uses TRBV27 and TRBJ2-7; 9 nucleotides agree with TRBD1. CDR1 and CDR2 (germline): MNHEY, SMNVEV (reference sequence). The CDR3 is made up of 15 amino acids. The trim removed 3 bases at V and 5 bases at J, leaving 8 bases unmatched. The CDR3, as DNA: TGTGCCAGCAGTTTCGCCGGGACAGGGAAACACGAGCAGTACTTC. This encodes CASSFAGTGKHEQYF.

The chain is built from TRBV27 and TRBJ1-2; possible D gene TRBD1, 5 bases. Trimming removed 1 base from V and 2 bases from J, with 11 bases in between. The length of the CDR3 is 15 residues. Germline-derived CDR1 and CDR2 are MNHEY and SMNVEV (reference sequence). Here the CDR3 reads CASSLLGHPNYGYTF. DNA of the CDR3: TGTGCCAGCAGTTTATTAGGACACCCGAACTATGGCTACACCTTC.